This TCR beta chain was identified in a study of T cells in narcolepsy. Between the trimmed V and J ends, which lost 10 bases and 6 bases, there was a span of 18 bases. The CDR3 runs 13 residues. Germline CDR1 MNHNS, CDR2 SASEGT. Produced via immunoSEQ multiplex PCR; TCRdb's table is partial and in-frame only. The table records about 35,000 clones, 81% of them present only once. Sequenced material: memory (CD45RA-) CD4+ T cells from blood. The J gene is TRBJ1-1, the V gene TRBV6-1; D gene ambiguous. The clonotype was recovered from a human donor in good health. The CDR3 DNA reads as TGTGCCATGTACCACTCCAGACGGGCTGAAGCTTTCTTT. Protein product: CAMYHSRRAEAFF.